The 24 T cell receptor beta chains presented below share a single source sample, sequenced in a study of T cell repertoires in cytomegalovirus infection. TCRdb reanalysed the reads using MiXCR and keeps one entry per CDR3 protein. The data contain fewer than 200,000 distinct CDR3 sequences, 13% to 15% of them singletons. The sequenced sample was PBMCs. All receptors derive from a human donor in good health (CMV status not recorded). Some clones in this sample may be carry-over from other donors' samples.

This clonotype turned up a few times. This chain joins TRBV5-8 and TRBJ1-3; TRBD1 matches at 7 bases. The J segment lost 1 base and the V segment lost 4 bases, leaving 5 bases of the junction unmatched. The CDR3 spans 15 residues. Germline lookup yields CDR1 SGHTS and CDR2 YDEGEE. CDR3 sequence (DNA): TGTGCCAGCAGCCCTAGGGGGCTATCTGGAAACACCATATATTTT. This encodes CASSPRGLSGNTIYF.

Turning to this clonotype: As the CDR3 is not closed by the conserved phenylalanine or tryptophan, this likely results from a read error. It is unclear where the CDR3 begins or ends on the DNA, so no DNA is shown, and the CDR3 is as TCRdb lists it. This chain links TRBV28 with TRBJ2-7; the table gives TRBD1 as D, unverified against the DNA. The V gene's germline CDR1 is MDHEN and CDR2 SYDVKM. The CDR3 numbers 13 amino acids, ends counted. The CDR3 loop is CASSSTGTGSQVI.

This clonotype was seen only a few times. The chain uses TRBV24-1 and TRBJ1-2; D unresolved. Germline V gives CDR1 KGHDR, CDR2 SFDVKD. There are 13 residues in the CDR3. V was clipped by 3 bases and J by 0 bases, with 4 bases between them. The CDR3 bases are TGTGCCACCAGTGATGTGACTAACTATGGCTACACCTTC. As protein: CATSDVTNYGYTF.

The rearrangement joins TRBV6-8 to TRBJ2-1; TRBD1 aligns across 8 bases. V lost 7 bases and J lost 6; bases outside the gene matches: 8. The CDR3 is made up of 14 amino acids. Germline values: CDR1 MNHGY, CDR2 SAAAGT. CDR3 nucleotides: TGTGCCAGCATGATGGCAGGGGGCCGCAATGAGCAGTTCTTC. This sequence encodes CASMMAGGRNEQFF.

This clonotype was observed a few times. The V gene is TRBV18, the J gene TRBJ1-2; unclear D gene. The CDR3 has 16 amino acids. Germline V CDR1 and CDR2: KGHSH, LQKENI. V was trimmed by 3 bases and J by 1 base, leaving 15 bases between them. CDR3: CASSPLPDVGNYGYTF. The CDR3 coding sequence is TGTGCCAGCTCACCGCTCCCGGACGTCGGTAACTATGGCTACACCTTC.

The chain employs TRBV5-5 and TRBJ2-2, with D possibly called TRBD1 or TRBD2 (5 bases each). Germline V lookup: CDR1 SGHKS, CDR2 YYEKEE (reference sequence). This CDR3 is built from 13 residues. Between the trimmed V and J ends, which lost 2 bases and 6 bases, there was a span of 8 bases. This CDR3 is CASSFMGAGELFF. Written as DNA, the CDR3 is TGTGCCAGCAGCTTTATGGGGGCCGGGGAGCTGTTTTTT.

Turning to this clonotype: A much more abundant neighbour one base away suggests this may be a read error. The V gene is TRBV2, the J gene TRBJ2-1; 7 nucleotides align to TRBD1. The CDR3 covers 15 residues. Looked up from germline, CDR1 is SNHLY and CDR2 is FYNNEI. As DNA, the CDR3 is TGTACCAGCAGGTTAGACAGGACAGGCCACAATGAGCAGTTCTTC. This codes for CTSRLDRTGHNEQFF.

This clonotype was found many times. V and J are TRBV7-2 and TRBJ1-1, with a weak D call TRBD1 (5 bases). The CDR3 has 14 amino acids. Trimming left V 4 bases short and J 6 bases short, with 15 bases between. Germline V gives CDR1 SGHTA, CDR2 FQGNSA. The CDR3, as DNA: TGTGCCAGCAGCTCCGGGACCGCTTATTCTGAAGCTTTCTTT. This translates into CASSSGTAYSEAFF.

This clonotype was detected only a few times. V and J are TRBV28 and TRBJ2-7, with D unclear. Germline lookup yields CDR1 MDHEN and CDR2 SYDVKM. The germline V and J ends were trimmed by 4 bases and 6 bases, with 16 bases remaining between them. The CDR3 has 14 amino acids. As DNA, the CDR3 is TGTGCCAGCAGTTCGGCGACCGGAGTACGCGAGCAGTACTTC. Amino acids: CASSSATGVREQYF.

Concerning this clonotype: The junction does not match germline at one end; this may be a read error. The chain combines TRBV27 with TRBJ2-3, with 7 nucleotides matching TRBD1. The CDR3 totals 15 residues. CDR1 is MNHEY, CDR2 SMNVEV, per germline (reference sequence). DNA for the CDR3: TGTGCCAGCAGTCTATCCAGGGGGTACACAGATACGCAGTATTTT. This sequence encodes CASSLSRGYTDTQYF.

This clonotype was seen many times. CDR3 nucleotide sequence: TGTGCCAGCAGTGCCCGGGAGTCCTATGGCTACACCTTC. As protein: CASSARESYGYTF. The V gene is TRBV12-3 or TRBV12-4, the J gene TRBJ1-2; D is ambiguous. This CDR3 contains 13 residues. Trimming stripped 5 bases from V and 4 bases from J, with 11 bases between.

This clonotype was found many times. This rearrangement joins TRBV7-6 to TRBJ1-5; D may be TRBD1 (6 bases). The germline CDR1 and CDR2 sequences are SGHVS and FNYEAQ. The CDR3 has 14 amino acids. V lost 4 bases to trimming and J lost 4 bases, with 11 bases between them. CDR3 protein: CASSSGQWNQPQHF. CDR3 in DNA: TGTGCCAGCAGCTCCGGACAGTGGAATCAGCCCCAGCATTTT.

In its sample, this clonotype was seen many times. The chain joins TRBV7-2 to TRBJ2-6; no firm D call. Trimming removed 3 bases from V and 3 bases from J, with 9 bases in between. The CDR3 covers 15 residues. Germline V gives CDR1 SGHTA, CDR2 FQGNSA. The CDR3 nucleotides are TGTGCCAGCAGCTTGGTCCTGAGTGGGGCCAACGTCCTGACTTTC. This codes for CASSLVLSGANVLTF.

CDR3 protein: CASSFVADYQETQYF. CDR3 DNA: TGTGCCAGCAGTTTCGTCGCAGACTACCAAGAGACCCAGTACTTC. The chain has TRBV27 and TRBJ2-5, with D unresolved. V was pared by 3 bases and J by 0 bases, with 11 bases between. Per germline, CDR1 MNHEY and CDR2 SMNVEV (reference sequence). CDR3 length: 15 amino acids.

This clonotype was counted many times. The chain is built from TRBV14 and TRBJ2-7; D gene unclear. The germline V gene encodes CDR1 SGHDN and CDR2 FVKESK. The CDR3 is made up of 11 amino acids. V was clipped by 1 base and J by 3 bases, with 1 base between them. The CDR3 coding sequence is TGTGCCAGCAGCCAAGTCTACGAGCAGTACTTC. Its translation is CASSQVYEQYF.

In its sample, this clonotype was seen many times. The chain is built from TRBV5-6 and TRBJ1-5; D might be TRBD1 (5 bases). The germline V gene encodes CDR1 SGHDT and CDR2 YYEEEE. V lost 0 bases to trimming and J lost 8 bases, with 9 bases between them. The CDR3 spans 13 residues. CDR3 protein: CASSLGGSEPQHF. The CDR3 region has the DNA TGTGCCAGCAGCTTGGGGGGCTCGGAGCCCCAGCATTTT. Looking up the rest from reference TRBV5-6 and TRBJ1-5 gives the full variable domain: DAGVTQSPTHLIKTRGQQVTLRCSPKSGHDTVSWYQQALGQGPQFIFQYYEEEERQRGNFPDRFSGHQFPNYSSELNVNALLLGDSALYLCASSLGGSEPQHFGDGTRLSIL.

Of note for this clonotype: At one boundary the junction diverges from the germline segment, which might be a read error. The genes are TRBV2 and TRBJ2-6, with D unresolved. The CDR3 sequence is 17 residues long. Germline CDR1 SNHLY, CDR2 FYNNEI. DNA of the CDR3: TGTGCCAGCAGTGCCGAAACGCTCTTCTCTGGGGTCAACGTCCTGACTTTC. Translation gives CASSAETLFSGVNVLTF.

This clonotype was observed at least ten times. The CDR3 sequence is CASSPIGGGTALYGYTF. The CDR3 DNA follows: TGTGCCAGTAGTCCCATTGGCGGCGGGACAGCGCTATATGGCTACACCTTC. The chain employs TRBV19 and TRBJ1-2, with 7 bases identical to TRBD1. This CDR3 is 17 amino acids long. Germline V CDR1 and CDR2: LNHDA, SQIVND (reference sequence). The V and J ends lost 5 bases and 5 bases, in that order; junction bases with no gene match: 17.

Many counts were recorded for this clonotype. This chain uses TRBV7-2 with TRBJ2-2, with TRBD1 as a possible D gene (6 bases). The CDR3 is 16 amino acids. Germline-derived CDR1 and CDR2 are SGHTA and FQGNSA. Trimming shortened V by 1 base and J by 7 bases, and 16 bases separated the two germline ends. The chain's CDR3 is CASSLDMAGAGGELFF. Written as DNA, the CDR3 is TGTGCCAGCAGCTTAGACATGGCAGGGGCGGGCGGGGAGCTGTTTTTT.

Only a few counts were recorded for this clonotype. The chain couples TRBV20-1 to TRBJ2-2; D remains unclear. Germline V gene lookup returns CDR1 DFQATT and CDR2 SNEGSKA (reference sequence). V was cut by 5 bases and J by 1 base, with 14 bases left in between. The CDR3 is made up of 15 amino acids. Here the CDR3 reads CSALPRTMNTGELFF. The CDR3 DNA is TGCAGTGCTCTCCCGCGGACGATGAACACCGGGGAGCTGTTTTTT.

This rearrangement joins TRBV18 to TRBJ2-1; unclear D gene. The length of the CDR3 is 15 residues. The V and J ends lost 4 bases and 2 bases respectively, with 12 bases between them. From germline, CDR1 is KGHSH and CDR2 LQKENI. The chain's CDR3 is CASSQTLLAYNEQFF. The CDR3 DNA is TGTGCCAGCTCACAGACACTCTTAGCCTACAATGAGCAGTTCTTC.

This clonotype was detected ten times or more. This chain connects TRBV7-6 to TRBJ2-1; D remains unclear. Germline-derived CDR1 and CDR2 are SGHVS and FNYEAQ. V was pared by 3 bases and J by 8 bases, with 17 bases between. This CDR3 contains 15 residues. CDR3: CASSLDPQMGYEQFF. The CDR3 nucleotides are TGTGCCAGCAGCTTGGACCCTCAGATGGGCTATGAGCAGTTCTTC. Combining the CDR3 with reference TRBV7-6 and TRBJ2-1 gives the whole variable domain GAGVSQSPRYKVTKRGQDVALRCDPISGHVSLYWYRQALGQGPEFLTYFNYEAQQDKSGLPNDRFSAERPEGSISTLTIQRTEQRDSAMYRCASSLDPQMGYEQFFGPGTRLTVL.

This clonotype was detected ten times or more. This chain joins TRBV7-8 and TRBJ1-2, with 7 nucleotides matching TRBD1. Germline V gene sequence: CDR1 SGHVS, CDR2 FQNEAQ. With V trimmed by 5 bases and J by 8 bases, 8 bases remained unmatched. The length of the CDR3 is 13 residues. CDR3 loop: CASSPDRAGGYTF. CDR3 coding DNA: TGTGCCAGCAGCCCTGACAGGGCGGGGGGCTACACCTTC.

This clonotype was observed at least ten times. The genes are TRBV7-2 and TRBJ1-2; tentative D call: TRBD1 (6 bases). CDR3 length equals 14 residues. From germline, CDR1 is SGHTA and CDR2 FQGNSA. V gave up 5 bases and J gave up 5 bases, with 15 bases separating them. As DNA, the CDR3 is TGTGCCAGCAGCCCGGACCGAGGGGGGTATGGCTACACCTTC. Translated, it gives CASSPDRGGYGYTF.